The 15 T cell receptor beta chains listed next were all sequenced from one sample in a study of blood T cell repertoires in COVID-19. Measured with immunoSEQ multiplex PCR; TCRdb has only the in-frame clones, and not every one. The sample includes 230,000 or so clones, more than 65% seen only once; the top ten take under 1.5%. Sequences were obtained from peripheral blood. The source is a woman between 40 and 50 years old who had recovered from COVID-19.

The rearrangement uses TRBV6-6 and TRBJ2-1; perhaps TRBD1 as D (6 bases). This CDR3 has 14 amino acids. The germline CDR1 and CDR2 sequences are MNHNY and SVGAGI (reference sequence). The V end lost 6 bases, the J end lost 9 bases, and 18 bases lay between the germline ends. CDR3 region: CASSSQAGASEQFF. The CDR3 nucleotides are TGTGCCAGCAGCTCCCAGGCAGGGGCTAGTGAGCAGTTCTTC.

The genes are TRBV10-3 and TRBJ1-2; 8 positions match TRBD1. CDR3 size: 15 residues. The germline gives CDR1 ENHRY, CDR2 SYGVKD. Trimming at V came to 10 bases and at J to 4 bases, leaving 14 bases not matched to a gene. The CDR3 sequence: CATVGQDGPTYGYTF. For the CDR3, the DNA is TGTGCCACCGTGGGACAGGATGGACCGACCTATGGCTACACCTTC.

This rearrangement joins TRBV27 to TRBJ2-7; 13 bases agree with TRBD2. Germline V gene data show CDR1 as MNHEY and CDR2 as SMNVEV (reference sequence). The CDR3 consists of 17 residues. The V gene end was trimmed by 3 bases and the J gene end by 6 bases; junction bases not matched to a gene: 11. The CDR3 sequence is CASSFTSGGARVGEQYF. CDR3 sequence (DNA): TGTGCCAGCAGTTTTACTAGCGGGGGGGCCCGGGTTGGCGAGCAGTACTTC.

There are a few counts of this clone. V and J are TRBV28 and TRBJ2-3, with TRBD1 identical over 8 bases. This CDR3 is 16 amino acids long. V was clipped by 5 bases and J by 2 bases; unmatched bases: 9. Per the germline V gene, CDR1 is MDHEN and CDR2 is SYDVKM. In DNA form, the CDR3 reads TGTGCCAGCAGTCCCCGGGACAGGCGAATCACAGATACGCAGTATTTT. It specifies CASSPRDRRITDTQYF.

A remark on this clone: At one end the junction does not follow the germline gene, possibly because of a read error. CDR3 DNA: TGTGCTAGCAGCACCTGGACAGGGGATTACGAGCAGTACTTC. It yields the protein CASSTWTGDYEQYF. The chain is built from TRBV7-7 and TRBJ2-7; 9 bases align to TRBD1. The CDR3 runs 14 residues. Germline CDR1 and CDR2: SSHAT and FNYEAQ (reference sequence).

The chain recombines TRBV11-3 with TRBJ2-7; D unresolved. The CDR3 runs 15 residues. Trimming took off 1 base at V and 6 bases at J, with 16 bases between the two ends. Germline values: CDR1 SGHNT, CDR2 YENEEA. The CDR3 nucleotides read TGTGCCAGCAGCTTAGGCGGATCCGAATTTCGCGAGCAGTACTTC. It specifies CASSLGGSEFREQYF.

This chain links TRBV29-1 with TRBJ1-5; perhaps TRBD1 as D (6 bases). V lost 1 base and J lost 7, with 11 bases in between. CDR1 and CDR2 from the germline V gene are SQVTM and ANQGSEA. The CDR3 contains 13 residues. The CDR3 here is CSVEGQAGQPQHF. CDR3 in DNA: TGCAGCGTTGAAGGACAGGCGGGCCAGCCCCAGCATTTT.

This chain uses TRBV11-2 with TRBJ1-5; D is undetermined. V dropped 0 bases and J dropped 6 bases, with 6 bases sitting between them. Germline V gene sequence: CDR1 SGHAT, CDR2 FQNNGV. The CDR3 extends over 13 amino acids. The CDR3, as DNA: TGTGCCAGCAGCTTAGATTTGGCTCAGCCCCAGCATTTT. Translation: CASSLDLAQPQHF.

The V gene is TRBV3-1 (or the pseudogene TRBV3-2), the J gene TRBJ2-1; maybe TRBD2 (6 bases). Germline loops: CDR1 LGHDT, CDR2 YNNKEL (reference sequence). V lost 1 base and J 1 base, leaving 8 bases between the germline ends. The CDR3 consists of 15 residues. The CDR3 here is CASSQGGVSYNEQFF. The CDR3, as DNA: TGTGCCAGCAGCCAAGGGGGGGTGTCCTACAATGAGCAGTTCTTC.

This clone was found a few times. The chain combines TRBV6-5 with TRBJ2-7; TRBD2 might be the D (5 bases). The germline V gene has CDR1 MNHEY and CDR2 SVGAGI. Trimming took off 2 bases at V and 1 base at J, with 12 bases between the two ends. This CDR3 contains 15 residues. In DNA, the CDR3 is TGTGCCAGCAGTTACAGCCCCCGGGATTCCTACGAGCAGTACTTC. Protein sequence: CASSYSPRDSYEQYF.

This clone was counted many times. The chain recombines TRBV19 with TRBJ1-2; D is uncertain. The CDR3 loop spans 13 amino acids. Germline CDR1 is LNHDA and CDR2 is SQIVND (reference sequence). Trimming left V 7 bases short and J 7 bases short, with 16 bases between. The CDR3 loop is CASTHRGFGGYTF. The CDR3 DNA reads as TGTGCCAGTACTCACCGGGGTTTCGGTGGCTACACCTTC.

This clone was recorded only once. This sequence joins TRBV11-2 and TRBJ2-5, with 8 bases matching TRBD2. CDR1 and CDR2 from the germline V gene are SGHAT and FQNNGV. The CDR3 has 15 residues. V shed 5 bases, J shed 2 bases, and the junction held 7 bases outside the gene matches. This CDR3 is CASSPTGTRQETQYF. As DNA, the CDR3 is TGTGCCAGCAGCCCTACCGGGACTAGACAAGAGACCCAGTACTTC. Based on the CDR3 plus reference TRBV11-2 and TRBJ2-5, the full variable domain is EAGVAQSPRYKIIEKRQSVAFWCNPISGHATLYWYQQILGQGPKLLIQFQNNGVVDDSQLPKDRFSAERLKGVDSTLKIQPAKLEDSAVYLCASSPTGTRQETQYFGPGTRLLVL.

J is TRBJ1-2 and V is TRBV14; no clear D gene. Trimming removed 0 bases at V and 7 bases at J, with 6 bases between. CDR3 size: 12 residues. Per germline, CDR1 SGHDN and CDR2 FVKESK. As DNA, the CDR3 is TGTGCCAGCAGCCAAGATAGAGGTGGCTACACCTTC. Translating it yields CASSQDRGGYTF.

The chain links TRBV18 to TRBJ1-1; no clear D gene. CDR1 and CDR2 from the germline V gene are KGHSH and LQKENI. The CDR3 is made up of 15 amino acids. Trimming took 1 base from V and 0 from J, leaving 9 bases between them. CDR3 region: CASSPLRDLNTEAFF. In DNA form, the CDR3 reads TGTGCCAGCTCACCACTAAGAGATCTGAACACTGAAGCTTTCTTT. Using reference TRBV18 and TRBJ1-1 for the parts outside the CDR3, the full variable domain is NAGVMQNPRHLVRRRGQEARLRCSPMKGHSHVYWYRQLPEEGLKFMVYLQKENIIDESGMPKERFSAEFPKEGPSILRIQQVVRGDSAAYFCASSPLRDLNTEAFFGQGTRLTVV.

The chain joins TRBV27 to TRBJ1-5; D gene unclear. The CDR3 is made up of 16 amino acids. V was trimmed by 2 bases and J by 0 bases, leaving 11 bases between them. The V gene's germline CDR1 is MNHEY and CDR2 SMNVEV (reference sequence). CDR3 amino acids: CASSLRDWYSNQPQHF. The DNA of the CDR3 is TGTGCCAGCAGTTTAAGAGACTGGTATAGCAATCAGCCCCAGCATTTT.